A selection of T cell receptor beta chains follows, all from one sample in a study of blood T cell repertoires in COVID-19. Clones were read by immunoSEQ multiplex PCR, and TCRdb kept only the in-frame ones, dropping some. The data show about 120,000 clones, over 60% seen once. Sequencing used peripheral blood. The receptors were sampled from a human donor in a cohort sampled during active COVID-19. CDR3s include the opening cysteine and the closing phenylalanine or tryptophan. D genes are given only for firm matches. Expanded clones are given a class, and other clones once, few, many or no size at all.

TRBV28	TRBJ2-7	NA	NA	TGTGCCAGCGCGATAGGGGAAGGGAAGTACTTC	CASAIGEGKYF
TRBV6-2/TRBV6-3	TRBJ2-7	TRBD1	few	TGTGCCAGCAGTCGGGACAGTACCTACGAGCAGTACTTC	CASSRDSTYEQYF
TRBV30	TRBJ1-1	NA	NA	TGTGCCTGGAGTGTAAGGCAGGGCGCTGAAGCTTTCTTT	CAWSVRQGAEAFF
TRBV28	TRBJ1-6	NA	NA	TGTGCCAGCAGTTTAGGTGCGTCGGGACTTTATAATTCACCCCTCCACTTT	CASSLGASGLYNSPLHF
TRBV10-3	TRBJ1-1	NA	NA	TGTGCCATCAGTGAGCAGCGGAACACTGAAGCTTTCTTT	CAISEQRNTEAFF
TRBV18	TRBJ2-7	TRBD2	NA	TGTGCCAGCTCTCCGGGACTAGCGGGTACCTACGAGCAGTACTTC	CASSPGLAGTYEQYF
TRBV11-2	TRBJ1-1	NA	NA	TGTGCCAGCAGCCCCCGGGGGTGGGGGGGGCCCCCCGAGGGCACTGAAGCTTTCTTT	CASSPRGWGGPPEGTEAFF
TRBV19	TRBJ1-1	NA	NA	TGTGCCAGTAGTATAGATTTAAACACTGAAGCTTTCTTT	CASSIDLNTEAFF
TRBV12-3/TRBV12-4	TRBJ2-7	NA	NA	TGTGCCAGCAGTTTTGGTCAGGACTACGAGCAGTACTTC	CASSFGQDYEQYF
TRBV11-2	TRBJ2-3	TRBD2	NA	TGTGCCAGCAGCCCGAGGGCTAGCGGTAGCACAGATACGCAGTATTTT	CASSPRASGSTDTQYF
TRBV19	TRBJ1-4	TRBD1	NA	TGTGCCAGTAGTATGGCCGGGACAGGCGAGCCTGTGAGGGAAAAACTGTTTTTT	CASSMAGTGEPVREKLFF
TRBV6-5	TRBJ1-1	TRBD1	NA	TGTGCCAGCTCAGGAGGGGGCCCGGGGGACACTGAAGCTTTCTTT	CASSGGGPGDTEAFF
TRBV9	TRBJ2-5	NA	NA	TGTGCCAGCAGCCCTTGGGGTAGCGGTGATTCCCAAGAGACCCAGTACTTC	CASSPWGSGDSQETQYF
TRBV5-1	TRBJ2-5	TRBD2	NA	TGCGCCAGCAGGTTACTAGCGGGGCAAGAGACCCAGTACTTC	CASRLLAGQETQYF
TRBV19	TRBJ2-7	NA	few	TGTGCCAGTAGTATTGTGTCAGGGAACTACGAGCAGTACTTC	CASSIVSGNYEQYF
TRBV11-2	TRBJ1-2	NA	few	TGTGCCAGCCAACCTTTGGAGGGCTATGGCTACACCTTC	CASQPLEGYGYTF
TRBV7-9	TRBJ1-1	NA	NA	TGTGCCAGCAGCGTTCAACAGGGCACGAACACTGAAGCTTTCTTT	CASSVQQGTNTEAFF
TRBV9	TRBJ1-3	TRBD1	NA	TGTGCCAGCCGACAGGGACCCGGAAACACCATATATTTT	CASRQGPGNTIYF
TRBV30	TRBJ1-1	TRBD1	NA	TGTGCCTGGGACAGGGGGCCGAACACTGAAGCTTTCTTT	CAWDRGPNTEAFF
TRBV24-1	TRBJ2-5	TRBD1	NA	TGTGCCACCAGTGATTCCGGACAGGGACAAGAGACCCAGTACTTC	CATSDSGQGQETQYF
TRBV6-6	TRBJ2-6	TRBD1	NA	TGTGCCAGCAGTCCCTGGGACAGGGGCTCTTCTGGGGCCAACGTCCTGACTTTC	CASSPWDRGSSGANVLTF
TRBV19	TRBJ1-1	NA	NA	TGTGCCAGTAGTATCGGTGTTGCGGGGAACACTGAAGCTTTCTTT	CASSIGVAGNTEAFF
TRBV7-2	TRBJ2-7	NA	NA	TGTGCCAGCAGCTTGGGGTCGGGACAAATCTACGAGCAGTACTTC	CASSLGSGQIYEQYF
TRBV28	TRBJ1-6	NA	few	TGTGCCAGCTCCGGGGGAGAGTCCTATAATTCACCCCTCCACTTT	CASSGGESYNSPLHF
TRBV3-1/TRBV3-2	TRBJ2-1	TRBD2	NA	TGTGCCAGCAGCCAAAGCGCTAGCGGGAGCTCCTACAATGAGCAGTTCTTC	CASSQSASGSSYNEQFF
TRBV3-1/TRBV3-2	TRBJ2-7	NA	once	TGTGCCAGCAGCTCCCCCCTCGAGCAGTACTTC	CASSSPLEQYF
TRBV29-1	TRBJ2-3	NA	NA	TGCAGCGTTGCGTCGGGCACAGATACGCAGTATTTT	CSVASGTDTQYF
TRBV5-5	TRBJ1-1	TRBD1	NA	TGTGCCAGCACCCCGGAACAGGGGGCTTTTGAAGCTTTCTTT	CASTPEQGAFEAFF
TRBV12-3/TRBV12-4	TRBJ2-7	NA	NA	TGTGCCAGCAGCCCTCAGGACCGGACTATACAGTACTTC	CASSPQDRTIQYF
TRBV2	TRBJ2-7	TRBD1	NA	TGTGCCAGCAGTGTTCTCCGACAGGGGGGCTACGAGCAGTACTTC	CASSVLRQGGYEQYF
TRBV4-1	TRBJ2-5	TRBD2	NA	TGCGCCAGCAGTGGGGTAGCGGGAGAATGGGGGTGGGAGACCCAGTACTTC	CASSGVAGEWGWETQYF
TRBV6-1	TRBJ1-6	NA	few	TGTGCCAGCAGTGAAGCGGGCAGGGGCGGCTCACCCCTCCACTTT	CASSEAGRGGSPLHF
TRBV4-1	TRBJ1-2	TRBD1	few	TGCGCCAGCAGCCAAGTGCAGGGGGCTAACTATGGCTACACCTTC	CASSQVQGANYGYTF
TRBV6-5	TRBJ1-1	NA	NA	TGTGCCAGCAGTTACGCGCAGAACACTGAAGCTTTCTTT	CASSYAQNTEAFF
TRBV7-9	TRBJ1-3	NA	once	TGTGCCAGCAGCCTTAGGGGGATGGCGGGAGTAACTGGAAACACCATATATTTT	CASSLRGMAGVTGNTIYF
TRBV18	TRBJ2-7	TRBD1	NA	TGTGCCAGCTCACATAAGACGGGACAGGGGGCGCGGGAGCAGTACTTC	CASSHKTGQGAREQYF
TRBV5-8	TRBJ2-7	NA	NA	TGTGCCAGCAGGCGGGACTTTAGGAGCTCCTACGAGCAGTACTTC	CASRRDFRSSYEQYF
TRBV5-6	TRBJ2-7	NA	few	TGTGCCAGCACCGTAGGGGTGGCCTCCTACGAGCAGTACTTC	CASTVGVASYEQYF
TRBV9	TRBJ1-1	TRBD1	NA	TGTGCCAGCAGCGACACAGGGGATCGCGCGAACACTGAAGCTTTCTTT	CASSDTGDRANTEAFF
TRBV6-1	TRBJ1-5	TRBD1	NA	TGTGCCAGCAGTGAATACACCCCCGGGACAGGGGGTTATCAGCCCCAGCATTTT	CASSEYTPGTGGYQPQHF
TRBV29-1	TRBJ2-7	TRBD1	NA	TGCAGCGTCAAAGCTGGACAGGGGCAAGTCTACGAGCAGTACTTC	CSVKAGQGQVYEQYF
TRBV30	TRBJ1-1	NA	NA	TGTGCCTGGAGTGAGGGAGGGGACACTGAAGCTTTCTTT	CAWSEGGDTEAFF